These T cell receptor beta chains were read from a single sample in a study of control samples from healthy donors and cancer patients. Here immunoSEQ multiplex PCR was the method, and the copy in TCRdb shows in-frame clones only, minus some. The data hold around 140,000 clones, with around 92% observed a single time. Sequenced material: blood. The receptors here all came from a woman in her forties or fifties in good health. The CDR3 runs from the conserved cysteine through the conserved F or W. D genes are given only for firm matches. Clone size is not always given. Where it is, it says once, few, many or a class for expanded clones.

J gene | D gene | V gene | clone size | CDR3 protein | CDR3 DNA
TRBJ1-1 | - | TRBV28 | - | CASSVESTTEAFF | TGTGCCAGCAGTGTCGAATCAACCACTGAAGCTTTCTTT
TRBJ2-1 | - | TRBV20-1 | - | CSARYNEQFF | TGCAGTGCTAGATACAATGAGCAGTTCTTC
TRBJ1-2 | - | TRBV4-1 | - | CASSQTGTTYGYTF | TGCGCCAGCAGCCAAACGGGAACCACCTATGGCTACACCTTC
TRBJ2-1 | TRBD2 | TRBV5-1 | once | CASSPGLAGVGEQFF | TGCGCCAGCAGCCCGGGACTAGCGGGAGTGGGGGAGCAGTTCTTC
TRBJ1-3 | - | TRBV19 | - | CASSQTGVYSGNTIYF | TGTGCCAGTAGTCAAACAGGTGTCTACTCTGGAAACACCATATATTTT
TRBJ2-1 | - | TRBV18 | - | CASSPAVQDYNEQFF | TGTGCCAGCTCACCAGCAGTGCAAGATTACAATGAGCAGTTCTTC
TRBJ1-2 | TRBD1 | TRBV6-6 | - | CASSPRGTGGLWYGYTF | TGTGCCAGCAGTCCTCGGGGGACAGGGGGGTTATGGTATGGCTACACCTTC
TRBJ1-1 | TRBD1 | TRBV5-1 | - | CASSLQQGPNTEAFF | TGCGCCAGCAGCCTCCAACAGGGGCCGAACACTGAAGCTTTCTTT
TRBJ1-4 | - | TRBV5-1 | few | CASSRGGDAEKLFF | TGCGCCAGCAGCCGCGGAGGGGACGCCGAAAAACTGTTTTTT
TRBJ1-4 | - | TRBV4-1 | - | CASSQDRAVKDDEKLFF | TGCGCCAGCAGCCAAGACAGGGCGGTTAAGGATGATGAAAAACTGTTTTTT
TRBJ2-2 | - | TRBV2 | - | CASSSSPSNTGELFF | TGTGCCAGCAGTTCGTCACCTTCGAACACCGGGGAGCTGTTTTTT
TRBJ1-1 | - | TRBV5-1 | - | CASSLGLLGGTEAFF | TGCGCCAGCAGCTTGGGACTCCTAGGTGGAACTGAAGCTTTCTTT
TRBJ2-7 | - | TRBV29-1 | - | CSVGLHSNYHEQYF | TGCAGCGTTGGTTTACACAGCAATTATCACGAGCAGTACTTC
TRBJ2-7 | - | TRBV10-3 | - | CAIREQDDEQYF | TGTGCCATCAGGGAGCAAGACGACGAGCAGTACTTC
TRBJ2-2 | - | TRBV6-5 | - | CASSSIAPTGELFF | TGTGCCAGCAGTTCCATAGCACCCACCGGGGAGCTGTTTTTT
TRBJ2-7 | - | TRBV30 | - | CAWRRTENDEQYF | TGTGCCTGGAGACGGACAGAGAATGACGAGCAGTACTTC
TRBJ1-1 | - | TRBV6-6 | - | CASRPDPNTEAFF | TGTGCCAGCAGACCTGACCCGAACACTGAAGCTTTCTTT
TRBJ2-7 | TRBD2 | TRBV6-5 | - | CASTRTSGYEQYF | TGTGCCAGCACCAGGACTAGCGGCTACGAGCAGTACTTC
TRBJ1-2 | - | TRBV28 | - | CAAGDSLYGYTF | TGTGCCGCCGGGGACTCCCTCTATGGCTACACCTTC
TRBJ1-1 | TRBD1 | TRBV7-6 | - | CASGGQGMNTEAFF | TGTGCCAGCGGTGGACAGGGGATGAACACTGAAGCTTTCTTT
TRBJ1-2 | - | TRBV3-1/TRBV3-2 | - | CASSQAHRVSGGYTF | TGTGCCAGCAGCCAAGCCCACAGGGTTTCGGGTGGCTACACCTTC
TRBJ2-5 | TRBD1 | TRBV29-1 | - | CSERQGAMQYF | TGCAGCGAGCGACAGGGGGCGATGCAGTACTTC
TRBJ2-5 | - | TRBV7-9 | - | CASSTVTGMQETQYF | TGTGCCAGCAGCACGGTCACAGGGATGCAAGAGACCCAGTACTTC
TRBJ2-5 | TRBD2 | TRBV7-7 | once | CASSSSLAGETQYF | TGTGCTAGCAGCTCGAGTCTAGCGGGGGAGACCCAGTACTTC
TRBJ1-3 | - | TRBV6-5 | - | CASSYSLASSGNTIYF | TGTGCCAGCAGTTACTCTCTCGCAAGCTCTGGAAACACCATATATTTT
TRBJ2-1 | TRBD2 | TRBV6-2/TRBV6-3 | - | CASSTFNSGVKGVEQFF | TGTGCCAGCAGTACCTTTAATAGCGGGGTGAAAGGGGTTGAGCAGTTCTTC
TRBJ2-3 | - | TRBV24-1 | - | CATSGDGTDTQYF | TGTGCCACCAGTGGGGACGGAACAGATACGCAGTATTTT
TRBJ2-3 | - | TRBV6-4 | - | CASSTGDGTDTQYF | TGTGCCAGCAGTACGGGAGACGGCACAGATACGCAGTATTTT
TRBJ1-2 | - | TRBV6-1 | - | CASSEDLGVRFNYGYTF | TGTGCCAGCAGTGAAGATCTTGGGGTCAGGTTTAACTATGGCTACACCTTC
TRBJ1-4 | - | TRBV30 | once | CAWNQRIDEKLFF | TGTGCCTGGAACCAGCGGATAGATGAAAAACTGTTTTTT
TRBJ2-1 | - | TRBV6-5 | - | CASSPGGGRRNEQFF | TGTGCCAGCAGCCCCGGGGGCGGGAGACGCAATGAGCAGTTCTTC
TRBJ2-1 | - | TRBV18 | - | CASSPLGRIEQFF | TGTGCCAGCTCACCCTTGGGGAGAATTGAGCAGTTCTTC
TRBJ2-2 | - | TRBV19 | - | CASSSWRASRDTGELFF | TGTGCCAGTAGCTCGTGGAGGGCTAGCCGGGACACCGGGGAGCTGTTTTTT